These 12 T cell receptor beta chains were sequenced from one sample in a study of PD-1 blockade in classical Hodgkin lymphoma. Brentuximab vedotin exposure varied, and every patient relapsed after autologous stem cell transplantation. This table comes from immunoSEQ multiplex PCR, and its TCRdb copy is limited to in-frame clones, with some not included. The sample holds under 95,000 clones, under 95% seen once. Sample: peripheral blood mononuclear cells (PBMCs), taken at baseline. All receptors derive from a human donor with classical Hodgkin lymphoma.

This clone came up once. The chain links TRBV7-3 to TRBJ1-1; no clear D gene. The V and J ends lost 4 bases and 0 bases respectively, with 18 bases between them. Germline-derived CDR1 and CDR2 are SGHTA and FQGTGA. The CDR3 sequence is 17 residues long. The CDR3 coding sequence is TGTGCCAGCAGCTCAGCGGGCCCACCTACTATGAACACTGAAGCTTTCTTT. Encoded protein: CASSSAGPPTMNTEAFF.

The V gene is TRBV7-9, the J gene TRBJ1-1, with D hard to call. This CDR3 contains 13 residues. CDR1 and CDR2 from the germline V gene are SEHNR and FQNEAQ (reference sequence). The V and J ends lost 2 bases and 3 bases respectively, with 7 bases between them. The CDR3 loop reads CASSLTAYTEAFF. The CDR3 DNA is TGTGCCAGCAGCTTAACGGCGTACACTGAAGCTTTCTTT.

Only a few counts were recorded for this clone. V usage is TRBV4-1 and J usage is TRBJ1-6; D perhaps matches TRBD1 (6 bases). V lost 4 bases to trimming and J lost 6 bases, with 22 bases between them. The germline CDR1 and CDR2 sequences are MGHRA and YSYEKL. The CDR3 contains 18 residues. CDR3 coding DNA: TGCGCCAGCAGCCTAGAGGGGGACCTCGGAGGTCGTAATTCACCCCTCCACTTT. Translated: CASSLEGDLGGRNSPLHF.

This clone was counted at least ten times. The chain carries TRBV27 and TRBJ2-1, with 8 positions matching TRBD1. The CDR3 has 14 amino acids. Germline V CDR1 and CDR2: MNHEY, SMNVEV (reference sequence). V lost 8 bases, J lost 8 bases, and 11 bases stayed unmatched. Written as DNA, the CDR3 is TGTGCCAGCCGCACGGACAGGGCATGGGATGAGCAGTTCTTC. Translated: CASRTDRAWDEQFF.

This chain uses TRBV10-3 with TRBJ1-2; D is unresolved. The V end was cut by 10 bases, the J end by 4 bases, with 10 bases between. Looked up from germline, CDR1 is ENHRY and CDR2 is SYGVKD. This CDR3 has 11 residues. Written as DNA, the CDR3 is TGTGCCACGACCGAAAGCTATGGCTACACCTTC. Translated: CATTESYGYTF.

This chain links TRBV29-1 with TRBJ2-7; 10 nucleotides line up with TRBD2. V trimming: 6 bases; J trimming: 1 base; junction bases outside the gene matches: 3. The germline gives CDR1 SQVTM, CDR2 ANQGSEA. The CDR3 has 13 amino acids. The CDR3, as DNA: TGCAGCGTCGGGACTAGCGTGTCCTACGAGCAGTACTTC. Translation gives CSVGTSVSYEQYF.

The V gene is TRBV7-6, the J gene TRBJ2-3; no reliable D call. Germline V gene data show CDR1 as SGHVS and CDR2 as FNYEAQ. V lost 2 bases, J lost 4 bases, and 7 bases lay in between. The CDR3 is 13 residues long. DNA of the CDR3: TGTGCCAGCAGCTTAACGGTGCCAGATACGCAGTATTTT. This sequence encodes CASSLTVPDTQYF.

The rearrangement uses TRBV12-5 and TRBJ1-1; perhaps TRBD1 as D (6 bases). Per germline, CDR1 LGHNT and CDR2 FRNRAP. The V end was cut by 2 bases, the J end by 1 base, with 14 bases between. The CDR3 sequence is 16 residues long. CDR3 protein: CASGLSPGERNTEAFF. In DNA, the CDR3 is TGTGCTAGTGGTTTGTCACCAGGGGAGAGGAACACTGAAGCTTTCTTT. Filled out from reference TRBV12-5 and TRBJ1-1, the complete variable domain reads DARVTQTPRHKVTEMGQEVTMRCQPILGHNTVFWYRQTMMQGLELLAYFRNRAPLDDSGMPKDRFSAEMPDATLATLKIQPSEPRDSAVYFCASGLSPGERNTEAFFGQGTRLTVV.

The chain links TRBV27 to TRBJ1-5; D may be TRBD1 (5 bases). CDR3 length: 15 residues. The ends were cut back, 4 bases at V and 5 bases at J, with 15 bases in the middle. CDR1 is MNHEY and CDR2 is SMNVEV in the germline V gene (reference sequence). The CDR3 loop reads CASSSYGGVHQPQHF. CDR3 DNA: TGTGCCAGCAGTTCGTACGGGGGTGTTCATCAGCCCCAGCATTTT.

The chain employs TRBV25-1 and TRBJ2-7; D tentatively reads TRBD1 or TRBD2 (5 bases each). The CDR3 runs 15 residues. Germline V lookup: CDR1 MGHDK, CDR2 SYGVNS. V lost 5 bases, J lost 3 bases, and 17 bases lay in between. CDR3 amino acids: CASSSPTGRRYEQYF. The CDR3, as DNA: TGTGCCAGCAGTTCACCGACGGGACGCCGCTACGAGCAGTACTTC.

V gene TRBV7-9 combines with J gene TRBJ2-5; TRBD1 agrees at 7 bases. The CDR3 has 15 amino acids. CDR1 is SEHNR and CDR2 is FQNEAQ in the germline V gene (reference sequence). Trimming took 7 bases from V and 5 from J; bases not matched to a gene: 13. CDR3 region: CASTLSVGGVETQYF. CDR3 coding DNA: TGTGCCAGCACCCTCTCCGTAGGGGGCGTGGAGACCCAGTACTTC.

The chain joins TRBV9 to TRBJ2-3; tentatively, D is TRBD2 (6 bases). The length of the CDR3 is 15 residues. Germline V gene sequence: CDR1 SGDLS, CDR2 YYNGEE. The V and J ends lost 0 bases and 6 bases respectively, with 14 bases between them. CDR3 residues: CASSVARTAGDTQYF. The CDR3 DNA reads as TGTGCCAGCAGCGTAGCCCGAACAGCGGGCGATACGCAGTATTTT.